Listed here is a single T cell receptor (beta chain). What it recognizes is unknown. V was trimmed by 4 bases and J by 9 bases, leaving 13 bases between them. Germline CDR1 is DFQATT and CDR2 is SNEGSKA (reference sequence). This CDR3 has 12 amino acids. This sample is part of a study of blood T cells in healthy people across ages. Overall study results and limits: It was the long-lived donors that had more naive CD4+ cells and higher diversity than aged donors. The recorded TCR beta diversity per million T cells decreased in a roughly linear manner with age.

The second PCR ran roughly 6 to 11 cycles with a sample-barcoded 5' primer and J-beta primers. Each of the cDNA molecules was tagged by a template-switch adaptor with 12 random nucleotides. TCRdb ran MiXCR on the 5' RACE reads and lists one entry per CDR3 protein. Seen here are roughly 1.4 million distinct CDR3 sequences, around 59% observed once, and the top ten hold roughly 7%. Sequenced sample: blood. The sequence came from a man between 18 and 35 years old in good health. The J gene is TRBJ2-1, the V gene TRBV20-1, with D uncertain. CDR3 protein: CSAIPKFTEQFF. Here the CDR3 DNA reads TGCAGTGCTATCCCAAAGTTCACTGAGCAGTTCTTC.